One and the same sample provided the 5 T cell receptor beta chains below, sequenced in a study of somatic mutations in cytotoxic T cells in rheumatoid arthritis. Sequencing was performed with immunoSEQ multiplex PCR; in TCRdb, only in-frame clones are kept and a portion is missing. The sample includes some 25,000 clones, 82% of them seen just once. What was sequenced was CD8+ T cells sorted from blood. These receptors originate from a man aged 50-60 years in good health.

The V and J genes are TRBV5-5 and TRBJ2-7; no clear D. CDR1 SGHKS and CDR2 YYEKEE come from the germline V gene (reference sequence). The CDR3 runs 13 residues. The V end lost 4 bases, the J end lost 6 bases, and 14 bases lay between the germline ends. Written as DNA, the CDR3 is TGTGCCAGCAGCCAAACTCCTACATTCGAGCAGTACTTC. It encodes CASSQTPTFEQYF.

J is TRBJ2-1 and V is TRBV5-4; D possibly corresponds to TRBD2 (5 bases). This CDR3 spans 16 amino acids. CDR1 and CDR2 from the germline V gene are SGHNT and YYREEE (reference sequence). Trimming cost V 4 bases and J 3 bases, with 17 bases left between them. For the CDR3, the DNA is TGTGCCAGCAGCCCACTAGGCGGTAAGGGCTACAATGAGCAGTTCTTC. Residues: CASSPLGGKGYNEQFF.

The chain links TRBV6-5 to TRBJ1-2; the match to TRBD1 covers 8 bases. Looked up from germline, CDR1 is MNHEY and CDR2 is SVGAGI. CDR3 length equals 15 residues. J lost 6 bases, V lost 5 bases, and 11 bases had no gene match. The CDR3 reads CASSILGQGEDGYTF. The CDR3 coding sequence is TGTGCCAGCAGTATCCTCGGACAGGGAGAGGATGGCTACACCTTC.

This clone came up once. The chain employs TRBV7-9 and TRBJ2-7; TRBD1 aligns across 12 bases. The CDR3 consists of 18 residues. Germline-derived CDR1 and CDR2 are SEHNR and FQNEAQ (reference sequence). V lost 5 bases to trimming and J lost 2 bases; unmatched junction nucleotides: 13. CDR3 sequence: CASSPGTGGAIFPYEQYF. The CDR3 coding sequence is TGTGCCAGCAGCCCCGGGACAGGGGGCGCGATTTTTCCCTACGAGCAGTACTTC. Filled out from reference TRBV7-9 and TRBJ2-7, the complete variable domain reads DTGVSQNPRHKITKRGQNVTFRCDPISEHNRLYWYRQTLGQGPEFLTYFQNEAQLEKSRLLSDRFSAERPKGSFSTLEIQRTEQGDSAMYLCASSPGTGGAIFPYEQYFGPGTRLTVT.

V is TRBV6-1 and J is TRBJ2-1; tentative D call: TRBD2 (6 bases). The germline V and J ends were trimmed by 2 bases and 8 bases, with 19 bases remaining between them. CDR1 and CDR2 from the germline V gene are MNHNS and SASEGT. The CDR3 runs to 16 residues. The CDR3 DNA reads TGTGCCAGCAGTGAATGGGACTCCTCCTGGGCCCATGAGCAGTTCTTC. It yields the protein CASSEWDSSWAHEQFF.